This entry lists 30 T cell receptor beta chains sequenced from one sample in a study of CXCR3-negative and CXCR3-positive naive CD8 T cells. Whole-study results and caveats: Naive cells positive for CXCR3 carried more hydrophobic TRB CDR3s than CXCR3-negative ones.

Their cognate antigens are unknown. Researchers prepared the TRB cDNA libraries using 5' RACE with UMI labels. TCRdb reprocessed the 5' RACE reads and keeps a single row for each CDR3 protein, giving no DNA. In all, the sample yields tens of thousands of distinct CDR3 sequences. Sequencing was carried out using naive CXCR3+ CD8+ T cells from blood. Subset: CD45RO-CCR7+CD27+CD95- naive CD8+ T cells expressing CXCR3 (TNR3+). These receptors were obtained from a human donor in good health. Some clones in this sample may be carry-over from other donors' samples.

The gene calls are TRBV15 and TRBJ1-5; TCRdb names TRBD1, which stays unverified in the absence of DNA. The CDR3 consists of 16 residues. Germline V lookup: CDR1 LNHNV, CDR2 YYDKDF (reference sequence). The CDR3 protein is CATSSRGGSGNQPQHF.

This sequence joins TRBV6-5 and TRBJ2-5; TCRdb picks TRBD1, but there is no DNA to check that call. The germline CDR1 and CDR2 sequences are MNHEY and SVGAGI. CDR3 size: 15 residues. The CDR3 sequence is CASSNPRQDKETQYF.

CDR3 sequence: CASSWGQADTEAFF. The chain is built from TRBV5-1 and TRBJ1-1; checking the TCRdb D call of TRBD1 is not possible without DNA. The germline CDR1 and CDR2 sequences are SGHRS and YFSETQ. The CDR3 is 14 residues long. The full variable domain, in which reference TRBV5-1 and TRBJ1-1 provide the parts outside the CDR3, is KAGVTQTPRYLIKTRGQQVTLSCSPISGHRSVSWYQQTPGQGLQFLFEYFSETQRNKGNFPGRFSGRQFSNSRSEMNVSTLELGDSALYLCASSWGQADTEAFFGQGTRLTVV.

CDR3 residues: CASNLAPDNEQFF. The V gene is TRBV9, the J gene TRBJ2-1; TCRdb indicates TRBD2, and absent DNA this call remains unverified. Germline V CDR1 and CDR2: SGDLS, YYNGEE. CDR3 length equals 13 residues.

The chain carries TRBV23-1 and TRBJ2-1; TCRdb lists TRBD1, though no DNA is available to test this call. TRBV23-1 is sorted into the ORF group, with uncertain function. This CDR3 region has 16 residues. This chain's CDR3 is CASSQYHGQGDNEQFF.

The chain uses TRBV12-3 or TRBV12-4 and TRBJ2-7; TCRdb's assignment of TRBD1 cannot be checked, as there is no DNA. The CDR3 is 15 residues long. CDR3 residues: CASSTRTAFSYEQYF.

The chain employs TRBV15 and TRBJ2-3. CDR1 LNHNV and CDR2 YYDKDF come from the germline V gene (reference sequence). The length of the CDR3 is 13 residues. The CDR3 protein is CATSLRSSDTQYF.

Here the CDR3 reads CASSSPRTSGNTDTQYF. This chain connects TRBV28 to TRBJ2-3; TCRdb names TRBD2, which stays unverified in the absence of DNA. Per the germline V gene, CDR1 is MDHEN and CDR2 is SYDVKM. The length of the CDR3 is 17 residues.

This chain links TRBV29-1 with TRBJ2-7; TCRdb outputs TRBD2, but without DNA this stays unchecked. Germline V gene data show CDR1 as SQVTM and CDR2 as ANQGSEA. This CDR3 comprises 13 residues. The chain's CDR3 is CSVRPTLTYEQYF.

V and J are TRBV6-1 and TRBJ1-1. Germline CDR1 MNHNS, CDR2 SASEGT. This CDR3 region has 14 residues. CDR3 loop: CASSVGMELTEAFF.

The V gene is TRBV6-2 or TRBV6-3, the J gene TRBJ2-3; TCRdb's D gene call, TRBD2, goes unchecked for lack of DNA. The germline V gene has CDR1 MNHEY and CDR2 SVGEGT. The CDR3 is made up of 16 amino acids. CDR3 region: CASSTILAGDADTQYF.

The chain joins TRBV29-1 to TRBJ1-1; TCRdb's D call of TRBD1 is untestable without DNA. Germline V lookup: CDR1 SQVTM, CDR2 ANQGSEA. The length of the CDR3 is 16 residues. The CDR3 protein is CSVEDWDGTENTEAFF.

The chain uses TRBV7-9 and TRBJ2-7; TCRdb indicates TRBD1, and absent DNA this call remains unverified. Germline CDR1 reads SEHNR; CDR2 reads FQNEAQ (reference sequence). CDR3 length: 16 residues. The CDR3 region is CASSLSPSHVGDEQYF. The variable domain in full, with the rest retrieved from reference TRBV7-9 and TRBJ2-7, is DTGVSQNPRHKITKRGQNVTFRCDPISEHNRLYWYRQTLGQGPEFLTYFQNEAQLEKSRLLSDRFSAERPKGSFSTLEIQRTEQGDSAMYLCASSLSPSHVGDEQYFGPGTRLTVT.

The gene calls are TRBV15 and TRBJ1-4; TCRdb lists TRBD1, though no DNA is available to test this call. The CDR3 has 16 residues. Per germline, CDR1 LNHNV and CDR2 YYDKDF (reference sequence). The CDR3 loop is CATSARETPTNEKLFF.

The CDR3 sequence: CAWSLGLNTEAFF. The chain is built from TRBV30 and TRBJ1-1. The CDR3 is made up of 13 amino acids. The germline gives CDR1 GTSNPN, CDR2 SVGIG (reference sequence).

CDR3 sequence reads: CASSDRGLAGYNEQFF. This rearrangement joins TRBV27 to TRBJ2-1; TCRdb proposes TRBD2, but this gene call is untestable without DNA. CDR3 size: 16 residues. Germline CDR1 is MNHEY and CDR2 is SMNVEV (reference sequence).

This chain connects TRBV5-4 to TRBJ1-1; TCRdb reports TRBD1, a call that lacks DNA to check it against. The CDR3 has 12 residues. The germline V gene encodes CDR1 SGHNT and CDR2 YYREEE (reference sequence). The CDR3: CASSGGNTEAFF. Filled out from reference TRBV5-4 and TRBJ1-1, the complete variable domain reads ETGVTQSPTHLIKTRGQQVTLRCSSQSGHNTVSWYQQALGQGPQFIFQYYREEENGRGNFPPRFSGLQFPNYSSELNVNALELDDSALYLCASSGGNTEAFFGQGTRLTVV.

The chain uses TRBV6-6 and TRBJ1-2; the D call of TRBD1 rests on TCRdb alone, since no DNA is present to check it. The germline V gene encodes CDR1 MNHNY and CDR2 SVGAGI (reference sequence). CDR3 length: 14 amino acids. The CDR3 spells CASSYWDRGDGYTF.

The chain recombines TRBV15 with TRBJ2-5; as DNA is missing, the TRBD1 call by TCRdb cannot be tested. From germline, CDR1 is LNHNV and CDR2 YYDKDF (reference sequence). This CDR3 spans 16 amino acids. The chain's CDR3 is CATSRGGGSHQETQYF.

The gene calls are TRBV5-1 and TRBJ1-1. In germline, CDR1 is SGHRS, CDR2 YFSETQ. CDR3 length: 14 amino acids. CDR3 protein: CASSFATGNTEAFF. The full variable domain, rest sourced from reference TRBV5-1 and TRBJ1-1, is KAGVTQTPRYLIKTRGQQVTLSCSPISGHRSVSWYQQTPGQGLQFLFEYFSETQRNKGNFPGRFSGRQFSNSRSEMNVSTLELGDSALYLCASSFATGNTEAFFGQGTRLTVV.

This sequence joins TRBV12-3 or TRBV12-4 and TRBJ2-5; TCRdb calls TRBD1, which cannot be checked without DNA. The CDR3 runs 13 residues. The CDR3 protein is CASSPGQGPTQYF.

The V call is TRBV14, the J call TRBJ1-6; TCRdb gives TRBD1 as the D gene, but with no DNA this cannot be confirmed. Germline V gives CDR1 SGHDN, CDR2 FVKESK. The CDR3 contains 13 residues. CDR3 sequence reads: CASSRRVLGSLHF.

The rearrangement uses TRBV18 and TRBJ1-2; TCRdb proposes TRBD1, but this gene call is untestable without DNA. Germline loops: CDR1 KGHSH, CDR2 LQKENI. This CDR3 spans 15 amino acids. This chain's CDR3 is CASSPGVTDSYGYTF.

This chain joins TRBV7-8 and TRBJ1-1; TCRdb indicates TRBD1, and absent DNA this call remains unverified. The CDR3 is 15 residues long. CDR1 SGHVS and CDR2 FQNEAQ come from the germline V gene. The CDR3 protein is CASSLYPGQGTEAFF.

This chain joins TRBV20-1 and TRBJ2-7; there is no DNA to check the TCRdb D call of TRBD1. This CDR3 contains 12 residues. In germline, CDR1 is DFQATT, CDR2 SNEGSKA (reference sequence). CDR3 loop: CSAGVRSYEQYF.

This rearrangement joins TRBV28 to TRBJ2-7; TCRdb's assignment of TRBD1 cannot be checked, as there is no DNA. CDR3 size: 16 residues. The germline gives CDR1 MDHEN, CDR2 SYDVKM. The CDR3 here is CASSPHGAVIFSEQYF.

The chain is built from TRBV24-1 and TRBJ2-7. The CDR3 spans 11 residues. Germline V gives CDR1 KGHDR, CDR2 SFDVKD. The CDR3 protein is CATSDLNEQYF.

This chain links TRBV30 with TRBJ2-1; TCRdb reports TRBD2, a call that lacks DNA to check it against. This CDR3 is built from 14 residues. Germline V gene sequence: CDR1 GTSNPN, CDR2 SVGIG (reference sequence). The chain's CDR3 is CAFGLAIQKGEQFF. Filled out from reference TRBV30 and TRBJ2-1, the complete variable domain reads SQTIHQWPATLVQPVGSPLSLECTVEGTSNPNLYWYRQAAGRGLQLLFYSVGIGQISSEVPQNLSASRPQDRQFILSSKKLLLSDSGFYLCAFGLAIQKGEQFFGPGTRLTVL.

The chain links TRBV28 to TRBJ2-1; TCRdb selects TRBD2, and the lack of DNA leaves this call unchecked. Germline V gene data show CDR1 as MDHEN and CDR2 as SYDVKM. This CDR3 has 17 amino acids. CDR3 in amino acids: CASSLEYLAGDRNEQFF.

The rearrangement uses TRBV6-1 and TRBJ2-1; TCRdb picks TRBD1, but there is no DNA to check that call. CDR3 length: 13 amino acids. Looked up from germline, CDR1 is MNHNS and CDR2 is SASEGT. Here the CDR3 reads CASSPGFLNEQFF.